The T cell receptor beta chain described here comes from a study of tumor and adjacent non-tumor tissue in lung cancer. Study at large: The patients, about nine men and five or six women, were roughly 30 to 76 with stage I to III disease. General study results and limits: Patients with more diverse tumor TCRs had worse survival.

TCRbeta libraries were built with three rounds of nested PCR, modified from ARM-PCR. MiXCR was run by TCRdb on the multiplex PCR reads, yielding one entry per CDR3 protein. The table has about 200,000 distinct CDR3 sequences, 70% to 75% seen once. No cell sorting was done before RNA was extracted from the tissue. In the case of this clonotype: Its antigen is undetermined.

This CDR3 comprises 14 residues. Germline V gives CDR1 SGHNT, CDR2 YENEEA. Trimming removed 3 bases at V and 1 base at J, with 9 bases between. The gene calls are TRBV11-3 and TRBJ2-5; D is unresolved. Material for sequencing was lung tumor tissue. This sequence was found in a man between 60 and 75 years old with non-small cell lung cancer. The CDR3 is CASSLALSQETQYF. CDR3 coding DNA: TGTGCCAGCAGCTTGGCACTGTCCCAAGAGACCCAGTACTTC.